The entry that follows covers one T cell receptor beta chain sequence. Trimming stripped 2 bases from V and 5 bases from J, with 13 bases between. Per germline, CDR1 PRHDT and CDR2 FYEKMQ (reference sequence). The length of the CDR3 is 14 residues. Profiling relied on immunoSEQ multiplex PCR, and the TCRdb table lists in-frame clones only, not all of them. The data hold 190,000 or so clones, with roughly nine tenths observed a single time. This entry comes from a study of blood T cell repertoires in COVID-19. This clonotype originated in a man aged 40-49 years with acute or convalescent COVID-19. The chain uses TRBV13 and TRBJ2-7; D not certain. The specimen was peripheral blood. CDR3 in amino acids: CASSLKLSGDEQYF. In DNA, the CDR3 is TGTGCCAGCAGCTTAAAACTCTCTGGAGACGAGCAGTACTTC.